The 22 T cell receptor beta chains below come from one sample, sequenced in a study of T-cell reconstitution after alpha-beta-depleted transplantation in children. A TCRbeta library incorporating unique molecular identifiers was prepared. TCRdb re-called the PCR reads with MiXCR, one entry per CDR3 protein. The profile shows hundreds of thousands of distinct CDR3 sequences, over 9.5% of them singletons. The source material was PBMCs, sampled before TCRalphabeta/CD19-depleted stem cell transplant. These receptors were taken from a child aged 2-15 years with inherited bone marrow failure, due to receive a stem cell transplant.

This clonotype was found many times. V and J are TRBV5-1 and TRBJ2-2; no clear D. CDR1 and CDR2 from the germline V gene are SGHRS and YFSETQ. V lost 2 bases and J lost 2, with 7 bases in between. This CDR3 contains 14 residues. For the CDR3, the DNA is TGCGCCAGCAGCTTAAAGGGAAACACCGGGGAGCTGTTTTTT. It specifies CASSLKGNTGELFF.

The V call is TRBV20-1, the J call TRBJ2-3; D is undetermined. V lost 3 bases and J lost 7, with 23 bases in between. The CDR3 has 16 residues. Germline values: CDR1 DFQATT, CDR2 SNEGSKA (reference sequence). In DNA, the CDR3 is TGCAGTGCTAGCTCCCCCGATGCAGCCTCACTGTATACGCAGTATTTT. Translation gives CSASSPDAASLYTQYF.

This clonotype showed up just a few times. The chain joins TRBV6-1 to TRBJ2-1, with TRBD2 matching over 8 bases. After removal of 5 bases from V and 6 bases from J, the junction contained 6 bases not matched to a gene. The germline V gene has CDR1 MNHNS and CDR2 SASEGT. CDR3 size: 14 residues. CDR3 loop: CASSPGLGSNEQFF. CDR3 in DNA: TGTGCCAGCAGTCCGGGACTAGGGTCCAATGAGCAGTTCTTC.

A few counts support this clonotype. J is TRBJ2-2 and V is TRBV6-2 or TRBV6-3; 11 positions agree with TRBD2. V was clipped by 2 bases and J by 1 base; unmatched bases: 6. The length of the CDR3 is 18 residues. Germline V lookup: CDR1 MNHEY, CDR2 SVGEGT. DNA of the CDR3: TGTGCCAGCAGTTACCCGCCGGGACTAGCGGTGAACACCGGGGAGCTGTTTTTT. This encodes CASSYPPGLAVNTGELFF.

The sample holds many counts of this clonotype. The J gene is TRBJ1-1, the V gene TRBV7-9, with D possibly matching TRBD1 (5 bases). There are 13 residues in the CDR3. Trimming removed 4 bases at V and 0 bases at J, with 6 bases between. The V gene's germline CDR1 is SEHNR and CDR2 FQNEAQ (reference sequence). CDR3: CASSWTLNTEAFF. The CDR3 nucleotides read TGTGCCAGCAGCTGGACACTGAACACTGAAGCTTTCTTT.

This clonotype was observed at least ten times. The chain uses TRBV4-3 and TRBJ2-3, with a possible D match to TRBD2 (6 bases). Between the trimmed V and J ends, which lost 0 bases and 4 bases, there was a span of 17 bases. CDR3 size: 17 residues. Germline values: CDR1 LGHNA, CDR2 YSLEER. CDR3: CASSQDRSGLRADTQYF. The CDR3 region has the DNA TGCGCCAGCAGCCAAGATCGGAGCGGGCTGAGGGCAGATACGCAGTATTTT.

The rearrangement joins TRBV12-3 or TRBV12-4 to TRBJ2-1; 7 bases align to TRBD2. The CDR3 is 15 amino acids. V gave up 1 base and J gave up 8 bases; unmatched junction bases: 8. The CDR3 is CASSLGAGVGYEQFF. CDR3 bases: TGTGCCAGCAGTTTAGGTGCGGGAGTAGGCTATGAGCAGTTCTTC.

This clonotype was observed a single time. J is TRBJ1-2 and V is TRBV7-2; D is perhaps TRBD1 (6 bases). CDR1 and CDR2 (germline): SGHTA, FQGNSA. V lost 5 bases and J 4 bases, leaving 11 bases between the germline ends. The CDR3 runs to 13 residues. CDR3 protein: CASSPRQAYGYTF. CDR3 DNA: TGTGCCAGCAGCCCGCGACAGGCCTATGGCTACACCTTC.

There are many counts of this clonotype. This chain's CDR3 is CASSEGTGIPYF. CDR3 sequence (DNA): TGTGCCAGCAGCGAGGGGACAGGGATACCGTACTTC. The chain employs TRBV9 and TRBJ2-4; 9 nucleotides align to TRBD1. This CDR3 has 12 amino acids. Per the germline V gene, CDR1 is SGDLS and CDR2 is YYNGEE. J gave up 15 bases and V 3 bases, and 7 bases lay outside the gene matches. Full variable domain (remainder filled in from reference TRBV9 and TRBJ2-4): DSGVTQTPKHLITATGQRVTLRCSPRSGDLSVYWYQQSLDQGLQFLIQYYNGEERAKGNILERFSAQQFPDLHSELNLSSLELGDSALYFCASSEGTGIPYFGAGTRLSVL.

The V and J genes are TRBV6-5 and TRBJ2-1, with 8 bases that match TRBD2. Germline loops: CDR1 MNHEY, CDR2 SVGAGI. After removal of 2 bases from V and 8 bases from J, the junction contained 5 bases not matched to a gene. CDR3 size: 14 residues. CDR3 nucleotide sequence: TGTGCCAGCAGTTACGCCGGGGGGGGCGATGAGCAGTTCTTC. Amino acids: CASSYAGGGDEQFF.

The table lists this clonotype with many counts. The chain is built from TRBV10-3 and TRBJ2-7; 7 nucleotides match TRBD1. CDR1 is ENHRY and CDR2 is SYGVKD in the germline V gene. The CDR3 has 13 residues. J gave up 2 bases and V 6 bases, and 4 bases lay outside the gene matches. In nucleotides, the CDR3 is TGTGCCATCAGCGAGGGACAGACCTACGAGCAGTACTTC. Translated: CAISEGQTYEQYF.

In its sample, this clonotype was seen many times. This chain uses TRBV6-1 with TRBJ1-1, with a weak D call TRBD1 (5 bases). Trimming took 5 bases from V and 3 from J, leaving 16 bases between them. Germline CDR1 MNHNS, CDR2 SASEGT. The CDR3 has 15 residues. The CDR3 protein is CASSPLDSEDTEAFF. In DNA, the CDR3 is TGTGCCAGCAGTCCTTTAGACAGCGAAGACACTGAAGCTTTCTTT.

A note on this clonotype: A single base separates this from a much larger clone, so it may be a read error. The chain links TRBV29-1 to TRBJ2-1, with 12 bases aligning to TRBD2. The CDR3 is made up of 15 amino acids. Germline V gene data show CDR1 as SQVTM and CDR2 as ANQGSEA. The CDR3 loop is CSVDPSGRAGNEHFF. The CDR3 DNA is TGCAGCGTTGACCCTAGCGGGAGGGCCGGCAATGAGCATTTCTTC.

This clonotype was counted at least ten times. This sequence joins TRBV5-1 and TRBJ2-7; 14 bases match TRBD2. This CDR3 has 15 residues. V shed 0 bases and J 12 bases; nucleotides not matched to a gene: 8. Germline values: CDR1 SGHRS, CDR2 YFSETQ. The CDR3 reads CASSLGGTSGSYTYF. The CDR3 DNA reads TGCGCCAGCAGCTTGGGAGGGACTAGCGGGAGTTATACGTACTTC. The full variable domain, rest sourced from reference TRBV5-1 and TRBJ2-7, is KAGVTQTPRYLIKTRGQQVTLSCSPISGHRSVSWYQQTPGQGLQFLFEYFSETQRNKGNFPGRFSGRQFSNSRSEMNVSTLELGDSALYLCASSLGGTSGSYTYFGPGTRLTVT.

This clonotype was seen repeatedly, ten times or more. The V gene is TRBV4-2, the J gene TRBJ2-1; a weak D match, TRBD1 (6 bases). Germline-derived CDR1 and CDR2 are LGHNA and YNFKEQ. With 0 bases removed from V and 0 bases from J, the gap between germline ends came to 12 bases. The CDR3 covers 17 residues. This CDR3 is CASSQEEGEPSYNEQFF. The CDR3 DNA sequence: TGTGCCAGCAGCCAAGAAGAGGGGGAACCCTCCTACAATGAGCAGTTCTTC.

This chain connects TRBV12-3 or TRBV12-4 to TRBJ1-3, with 7 nucleotides matching TRBD1. The CDR3 length is 16 residues. V lost 6 bases, J lost 0 bases, and 8 bases stayed unmatched. In nucleotides, the CDR3 is TGTGCCAGCAGGACGACAGGGACCAACTCTGGAAACACCATATATTTT. Translation: CASRTTGTNSGNTIYF.

In the case of this clonotype: A single base separates this from a much larger clone, so it may be a read error. Given the absence of the conserved phenylalanine or tryptophan at the CDR3 end, a read error is likely. The rearrangement links TRBV7-9 to TRBJ2-3; perhaps TRBD2 as D (6 bases). Per the germline V gene, CDR1 is SEHNR and CDR2 is FQNEAQ (reference sequence). V was shortened by 0 bases and J by 1 base, with 11 bases between the two germline ends. CDR3 length: 16 residues. In nucleotides, the CDR3 is TGTGCCAGCAGCTTAGCGGGTAGCGGCCGCACAGATACGCAGTATTTG. As protein: CASSLAGSGRTDTQYL.

The chain uses TRBV7-9 and TRBJ2-7; TRBD1 agrees at 7 bases. CDR1 and CDR2 from the germline V gene are SEHNR and FQNEAQ (reference sequence). V trimming: 5 bases; J trimming: 0 bases; junction bases outside the gene matches: 10. The CDR3 length is 16 residues. CDR3 protein: CASSPRTGKSSYEQYF. The CDR3 nucleotides read TGTGCCAGCAGCCCTAGGACAGGAAAGAGCTCCTACGAGCAGTACTTC. Full variable domain (outside the CDR3, taken from reference TRBV7-9 and TRBJ2-7): DTGVSQNPRHKITKRGQNVTFRCDPISEHNRLYWYRQTLGQGPEFLTYFQNEAQLEKSRLLSDRFSAERPKGSFSTLEIQRTEQGDSAMYLCASSPRTGKSSYEQYFGPGTRLTVT.

The chain carries TRBV5-4 and TRBJ2-7; 8 bases fit TRBD1. The germline V gene has CDR1 SGHNT and CDR2 YYREEE (reference sequence). This CDR3 comprises 14 residues. V was clipped by 2 bases and J by 7 bases; unmatched bases: 8. The DNA for the CDR3 is TGTGCCAGCAGCTTCGGGACAGGCCCTGGGGAGCAGTACTTC. This sequence encodes CASSFGTGPGEQYF.

This clonotype appeared many times. J is TRBJ1-1 and V is TRBV5-1; TRBD1 is a possible D gene (5 bases). In germline, CDR1 is SGHRS, CDR2 YFSETQ. The CDR3 sequence is 16 residues long. V gave up 0 bases and J gave up 0 bases, with 12 bases separating them. CDR3 sequence reads: CASSLEGPMMNTEAFF. CDR3 nucleotide sequence: TGCGCCAGCAGCTTGGAGGGACCGATGATGAACACTGAAGCTTTCTTT.

The chain links TRBV4-3 to TRBJ2-1; D is ambiguous. Trimming removed 0 bases at V and 10 bases at J, with 10 bases between. CDR3 size: 13 residues. Germline values: CDR1 LGHNA, CDR2 YSLEER. The CDR3, as DNA: TGCGCCAGCAGCCAAGATCAGCGCCCCGAGCAGTTCTTC. It encodes CASSQDQRPEQFF.

The chain uses TRBV5-1 and TRBJ2-2; 10 bases map to TRBD1. V dropped 4 bases and J dropped 7; count of bases not matched to a gene: 7. Germline assignment: CDR1 SGHRS and CDR2 YFSETQ. This CDR3 spans 15 amino acids. The CDR3, as DNA: TGCGCCAGCAGCACACTGGGACAGGGGAGCGGGGAGCTGTTTTTT. Translation gives CASSTLGQGSGELFF.